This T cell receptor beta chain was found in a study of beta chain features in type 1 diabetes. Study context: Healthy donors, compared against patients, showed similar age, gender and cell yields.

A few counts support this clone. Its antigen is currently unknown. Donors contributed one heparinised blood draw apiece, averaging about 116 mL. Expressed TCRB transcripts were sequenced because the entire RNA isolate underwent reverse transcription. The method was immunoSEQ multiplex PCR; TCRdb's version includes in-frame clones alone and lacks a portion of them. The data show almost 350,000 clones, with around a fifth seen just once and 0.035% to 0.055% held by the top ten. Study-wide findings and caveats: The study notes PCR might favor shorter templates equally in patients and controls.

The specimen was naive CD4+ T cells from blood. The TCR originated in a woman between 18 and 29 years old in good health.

This chain's CDR3 is CASSLEGDRVETQYF. The CDR3 DNA reads as TGTGCCAGCAGCTTAGAGGGGGACAGGGTTGAGACCCAGTACTTC. The chain has TRBV11-3 and TRBJ2-5; 9 bases agree with TRBD1. From germline, CDR1 is SGHNT and CDR2 YENEEA. CDR3 length: 15 amino acids. V lost 0 bases and J lost 5; bases outside the gene matches: 4.